This T cell receptor beta chain was identified in a study of cytomegalovirus exposure and HLA in healthy donors. The overall study: In terms of ancestry, the Caucasian-associated cluster contained around four fifths of the roughly 400 genotyped donors.

Amplification used 60 Vbeta primers and 13 Jbeta primers. TCRdb's copy holds only in-frame clones and misses some; the assay was immunoSEQ multiplex PCR. The sample lists around 140,000 clones, approximately 77% occurring once. V was cut by 5 bases and J by 2 bases, with 4 bases left in between. This CDR3 spans 11 amino acids. Germline V gene sequence: CDR1 LNHNV, CDR2 YYDKDF (reference sequence). This clone occurred a few times. The source material was PBMCs. This TCR derives from a woman between 40 and 50 years old in good health and CMV-seronegative. This chain uses TRBV15 with TRBJ2-7; the D is unclear. The CDR3 DNA is TGTGCCACCAGCGACACCTACGAGCAGTACTTC. Amino acid sequence: CATSDTYEQYF.